This T cell receptor beta chain was identified during a study of identical twins. V dropped 0 bases and J dropped 2 bases, with 7 bases sitting between them. Germline values: CDR1 MNHEY, CDR2 SVGEGT. The CDR3 contains 14 residues. Each CDR3 protein is one row after TCRdb ran MiXCR on the 5' RACE reads. The sample lists some 20,000 distinct CDR3 sequences, roughly 69% occurring once. This TCR came from a woman aged 18-29 years in good health. This table probably holds off-target reads from a library built for another chain. Sequencing input: memory (CD45RO+) T cells sorted from blood. The chain couples TRBV6-2 or TRBV6-3 to TRBJ1-1; no clear D. The CDR3 loop reads CASSYSGFNTEAFF. DNA for the CDR3: TGTGCCAGCAGTTACTCAGGGTTCAACACTGAAGCTTTCTTT.